This T cell receptor (beta chain) was captured in a study of cytomegalovirus exposure and HLA in healthy donors. Study background: Counted in an early data release were about 85 million unique TCRs from HLA-typed donors. For the approximately 400 genotyped donors, more than 65% fell within the Caucasian-associated ancestry cluster. Study observations and caveats: Among the most significant clusters, several appeared linked to common viral pathogens in a later analysis.

PCR primers comprised 60 Vbeta and 13 Jbeta primers. Using immunoSEQ multiplex PCR, the repertoire was profiled, and TCRdb retains in-frame clones only, with some absent. Of 120,000 or so clones listed, approximately 75% are singletons. Regarding this clone: Its target is unknown.

The CDR3 spans 16 residues. The ends lost 6 bases at V and 4 bases at J; junction bases unmatched: 8. The V gene is TRBV23-1, the J gene TRBJ2-5, with 13 bases lining up with TRBD2. TRBV23-1 is designated an ORF whose function remains uncertain. The TCR was taken from a man aged 35-49 years in good health and CMV-seronegative. Material for sequencing was PBMCs. The CDR3 nucleotides are TGCGCCAGCAGCCTCAGGACTAGCGGGAGACGAGAGACCCAGTACTTC. It translates to CASSLRTSGRRETQYF.